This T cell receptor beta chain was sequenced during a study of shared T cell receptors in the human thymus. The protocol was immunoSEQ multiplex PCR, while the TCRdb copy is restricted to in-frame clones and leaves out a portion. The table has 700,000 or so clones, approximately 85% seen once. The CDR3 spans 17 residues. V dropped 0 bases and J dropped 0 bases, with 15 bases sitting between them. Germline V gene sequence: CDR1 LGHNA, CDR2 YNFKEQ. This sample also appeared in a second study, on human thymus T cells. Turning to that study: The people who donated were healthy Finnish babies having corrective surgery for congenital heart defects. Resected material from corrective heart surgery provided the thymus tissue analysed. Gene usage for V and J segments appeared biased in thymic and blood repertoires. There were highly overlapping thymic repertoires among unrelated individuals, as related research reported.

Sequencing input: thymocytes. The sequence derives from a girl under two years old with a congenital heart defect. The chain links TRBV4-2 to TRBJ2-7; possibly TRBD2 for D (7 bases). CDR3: CASSQEVNGGLSYEQYF. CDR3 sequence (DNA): TGTGCCAGCAGCCAAGAAGTGAACGGGGGGCTCTCCTACGAGCAGTACTTC.